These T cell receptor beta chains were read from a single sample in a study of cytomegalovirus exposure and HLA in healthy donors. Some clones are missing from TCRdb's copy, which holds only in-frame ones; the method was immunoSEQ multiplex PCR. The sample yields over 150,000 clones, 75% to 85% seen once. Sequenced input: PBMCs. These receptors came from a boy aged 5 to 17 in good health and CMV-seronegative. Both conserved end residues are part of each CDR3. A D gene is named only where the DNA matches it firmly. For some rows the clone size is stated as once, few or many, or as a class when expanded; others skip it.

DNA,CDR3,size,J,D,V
TGTGCCTGGAGCAAACCGACAGGGGAAGTGAAGAACTATGGCTACACCTTC,CAWSKPTGEVKNYGYTF,NA,TRBJ1-2,TRBD1,TRBV30
TGTGCCAGCAGCTTAGCGGGAGACACAGATACGCAGTATTTT,CASSLAGDTDTQYF,NA,TRBJ2-3,TRBD2,TRBV5-8
TGTGCCAGCAGTGAACAATACAGGGCCCCTAATGAAAAACTGTTTTTT,CASSEQYRAPNEKLFF,NA,TRBJ1-4,NA,TRBV6-1
TGTGCCAGCAGCTCACAAGACAGGGGAGGCACTGAAGCTTTCTTT,CASSSQDRGGTEAFF,few,TRBJ1-1,TRBD1,TRBV7-2
TGTGCCAGCAGCTTTAGACCAAGGACTAGCGGGGGGGACACAGATACGCAGTATTTT,CASSFRPRTSGGDTDTQYF,NA,TRBJ2-3,TRBD2,TRBV7-3
TGTGCCATCCTACAGGGTGACGATGAAAAACTGTTTTTT,CAILQGDDEKLFF,once,TRBJ1-4,NA,TRBV6-1
TGTGCCAGCAGTGAAATTTCTAGCGGAGGAAGGGAGACCCAGTACTTC,CASSEISSGGRETQYF,NA,TRBJ2-5,TRBD2,TRBV2
TGTGCCAGCAGCTTTAGGACAGTCGAAAAACTGTTTTTT,CASSFRTVEKLFF,NA,TRBJ1-4,NA,TRBV7-8
TGTGCCAGCAGCGTGGGACAGGGGAACACTGAAGCTTTCTTT,CASSVGQGNTEAFF,NA,TRBJ1-1,TRBD1,TRBV5-6
TGCGCCAGCAGCCAAGATGAAGTGGTTCGTGGAGGGAACACTGAAGCTTTCTTT,CASSQDEVVRGGNTEAFF,NA,TRBJ1-1,NA,TRBV4-1
TGTGCCAGCAGTGAGGGCCCCGGGGACAGGGTTTCCCAGTACTTC,CASSEGPGDRVSQYF,NA,TRBJ2-5,TRBD1,TRBV6-1
TGCGCCAGCAGCTTGGGGGGGACTGGCTACGAGCAGTACTTC,CASSLGGTGYEQYF,NA,TRBJ2-7,NA,TRBV5-1
TGTGCCTGGAACAGGGGCAACGAGCAGTACTTC,CAWNRGNEQYF,NA,TRBJ2-7,TRBD1,TRBV30